This TCR beta chain comes out of a study of shared T cell receptors in the human thymus. The CDR3 is 14 amino acids. Looked up from germline, CDR1 is SGHNT and CDR2 is YYREEE (reference sequence). The V and J ends lost 2 bases and 6 bases, in that order; junction bases with no gene match: 6. TCRdb's copy holds only in-frame clones and misses some; the assay was immunoSEQ multiplex PCR. The sample lists more than 550,000 clones; around 87% were seen once. These records were also assigned to another study, of human thymus T cells.

This clonotype was sampled from a boy less than two years old with a congenital heart defect. Material: thymocytes. This rearrangement joins TRBV5-4 to TRBJ1-1; 8 positions agree with TRBD1. CDR3 protein: CASSLDRGVAEAFF. The DNA of the CDR3 is TGTGCCAGCAGCTTAGACAGGGGCGTCGCTGAAGCTTTCTTT.